The 8 T cell receptor beta chains given below trace back to one sample, sequenced in a study of Ad26.COV2.S vaccination and SARS-CoV-2 variants. Repertoires were generated with immunoSEQ multiplex PCR, while TCRdb's copy carries only in-frame clones and drops some. Of hundreds of thousands of clones in the sample, approximately 90% were seen once. Treatment indicated: some 20 received Ad26.COV2.S at low or high dose, single or two shots; 5 received placebo; per-sample allocation not given. Day 63 following the first vaccine or placebo injection was when the samples were taken. The sample consisted of peripheral blood, taken in a trial of Ad26.COV2.S vaccine versus placebo. Receptor source: a person between 18 and 65 years old who received the Ad26.COV2.S COVID-19 vaccine or a placebo.

CDR3 loop: CASSLTVSGVSSYEQYF. CDR3 bases: TGTGCCAGCAGCTTAACGGTCTCAGGGGTAAGCTCCTACGAGCAGTACTTC. V gene TRBV11-2 combines with J gene TRBJ2-7; D is possibly TRBD1 (6 bases). The CDR3 totals 17 residues. The V gene's germline CDR1 is SGHAT and CDR2 FQNNGV. V lost 2 bases, J lost 0 bases, and 17 bases lay in between.

This chain uses TRBV7-2 with TRBJ2-3; 9 bases line up with TRBD2. The CDR3 totals 15 residues. V dropped 5 bases and J dropped 6; count of bases not matched to a gene: 9. CDR1 is SGHTA, CDR2 FQGNSA, per germline. The CDR3 spells CASSPSGGPPDTQYF. The DNA of the CDR3 is TGTGCCAGCAGCCCGAGCGGGGGGCCCCCCGATACGCAGTATTTT.

The rearrangement uses TRBV30 and TRBJ1-2; no clear D. Germline CDR1 and CDR2: GTSNPN and SVGIG (reference sequence). CDR3 length equals 13 residues. The germline V and J ends were trimmed by 4 bases and 1 base, with 10 bases remaining between them. This chain's CDR3 is CAWNAQYNYGYTF. The CDR3 DNA is TGTGCCTGGAACGCGCAGTATAACTATGGCTACACCTTC.

The chain joins TRBV7-2 to TRBJ1-5, with a possible D match to TRBD1 (5 bases). Germline V gene data show CDR1 as SGHTA and CDR2 as FQGNSA. Trimming removed 5 bases at V and 4 bases at J, with 12 bases between. The CDR3 consists of 14 residues. DNA of the CDR3: TGTGCCAGCAGCGTCTGGGACCTAAATCAGCCCCAGCATTTT. Its translation is CASSVWDLNQPQHF.

The V and J genes are TRBV9 and TRBJ2-6; 10 bases agree with TRBD2. Losses at the gene ends were 4 bases for V and 0 bases for J; bases not matched to a gene: 13. Germline loops: CDR1 SGDLS, CDR2 YYNGEE. This CDR3 has 20 residues. DNA of the CDR3: TGTGCCAGCAGCAAGCGAGGTCTAGCGGGGGTAAACTCTGGGGCCAACGTCCTGACTTTC. Protein sequence: CASSKRGLAGVNSGANVLTF.

The rearrangement joins TRBV28 to TRBJ1-1, with 9 bases fitting TRBD1. Losses at the gene ends were 2 bases for V and 11 bases for J; bases not matched to a gene: 15. Germline loops: CDR1 MDHEN, CDR2 SYDVKM. The length of the CDR3 is 16 residues. The CDR3 reads CASSLTSTGTGIDAFF. CDR3 nucleotides: TGTGCCAGCAGTTTAACCAGTACCGGGACAGGGATAGACGCTTTCTTT.

J is TRBJ1-4 and V is TRBV18; D remains ambiguous. There are 16 residues in the CDR3. Trimming cost V 2 bases and J 1 base, with 11 bases left between them. Germline-derived CDR1 and CDR2 are KGHSH and LQKENI. CDR3 DNA: TGTGCCAGCTCACCAAATGCGGCAGGAACTAATGAAAAACTGTTTTTT. It encodes CASSPNAAGTNEKLFF.

The CDR3 DNA reads TGCGCCAGCAGCCCTGGGACTCATAACACCGGGGAGCTGTTTTTT. Translated, it gives CASSPGTHNTGELFF. V is TRBV5-1 and J is TRBJ2-2, with a weak D call TRBD2 (6 bases). V lost 4 bases to trimming and J lost 2 bases, with 12 bases between them. The CDR3 totals 15 residues. Per the germline V gene, CDR1 is SGHRS and CDR2 is YFSETQ. The complete variable domain, with remaining parts taken from reference TRBV5-1 and TRBJ2-2, reads KAGVTQTPRYLIKTRGQQVTLSCSPISGHRSVSWYQQTPGQGLQFLFEYFSETQRNKGNFPGRFSGRQFSNSRSEMNVSTLELGDSALYLCASSPGTHNTGELFFGEGSRLTVL.